Each of the 19 T cell receptor beta chains below was sequenced from the same sample in a study of glioma-infiltrating T cells after dendritic cell vaccination. The time point is: after dendritic cell vaccination, including at tumor progression/relapse. The assay was immunoSEQ multiplex PCR, and TCRdb's table has in-frame clones only and misses some. The sample has roughly 100,000 clones; 90% are singletons. This specimen consisted of blood, obtained after dendritic cell vaccination. These receptors all come from a human donor with glioblastoma.

This chain joins TRBV19 and TRBJ2-3; 9 nucleotides line up with TRBD2. Trimming cost V 10 bases and J 4 bases; bases outside gene matches: 9. The CDR3 loop spans 14 amino acids. CDR1 and CDR2 from the germline V gene are LNHDA and SQIVND (reference sequence). This CDR3 is CATTSGLSSDTQYF. CDR3 bases: TGTGCCACCACTAGCGGGCTCTCCTCAGATACGCAGTATTTT.

The J gene is TRBJ2-6, the V gene TRBV5-1; no clear D gene. V lost 9 bases and J lost 1, with 11 bases in between. This CDR3 has 14 amino acids. From germline, CDR1 is SGHRS and CDR2 YFSETQ. Here the CDR3 DNA reads TGCGCCACCTCCTCCGGGTCTGGGGCCAACGTCCTGACTTTC. Its translation: CATSSGSGANVLTF.

The V and J genes are TRBV2 and TRBJ1-1, with D tentatively TRBD1 (5 bases). This CDR3 comprises 13 residues. V was shortened by 7 bases and J by 4 bases, with 13 bases between the two germline ends. Germline V lookup: CDR1 SNHLY, CDR2 FYNNEI. In DNA, the CDR3 is TGTGCCAGCAATTATGAGCAGGGCACTGAAGCTTTCTTT. It is translated as CASNYEQGTEAFF. Full variable domain (outside the CDR3, taken from reference TRBV2 and TRBJ1-1): EPEVTQTPSHQVTQMGQEVILRCVPISNHLYFYWYRQILGQKVEFLVSFYNNEISEKSEIFDDQFSVERPDGSNFTLKIRSTKLEDSAMYFCASNYEQGTEAFFGQGTRLTVV.

As regards this clone: Other nucleotide sequences from this sample produce the same CDR3. The chain uses TRBV29-1 and TRBJ1-6, with 7 nucleotides matching TRBD1. The germline gives CDR1 SQVTM, CDR2 ANQGSEA. The CDR3 runs to 12 residues. In nucleotides, the CDR3 is TGCGCTACGGCAGGGGGTAATTCACCCCTCCACTTT. The encoded protein is CATAGGNSPLHF.

The chain carries TRBV30 and TRBJ1-5, with D maybe TRBD1 (5 bases). There are 13 residues in the CDR3. The germline gives CDR1 GTSNPN, CDR2 SVGIG (reference sequence). Trimming left V 3 bases short and J 11 bases short, with 17 bases between. The CDR3: CAWSPGGGEAQHF. DNA of the CDR3: TGTGCCTGGAGCCCAGGTGGGGGGGAAGCCCAGCATTTT.

The genes are TRBV29-1 and TRBJ2-5; 8 nucleotides agree with TRBD2. The CDR3 has 12 residues. CDR1 and CDR2 from the germline V gene are SQVTM and ANQGSEA. With 3 bases clipped from V and 4 bases from J, the junction kept 1 base outside the gene matches. As DNA, the CDR3 is TGCAGCGTTGAGGCGGGGGGAGAGACCCAGTACTTC. Its protein product is CSVEAGGETQYF.

The CDR3 DNA sequence: TGTGCTAGTGGTTCCGACGTCAGGTACTATGGCTACACCTTC. It encodes CASGSDVRYYGYTF. The rearrangement joins TRBV12-5 to TRBJ1-2; unclear D gene. CDR1 is LGHNT and CDR2 is FRNRAP in the germline V gene. The CDR3 has 14 amino acids. Trimming shortened V by 4 bases and J by 3 bases, and 12 bases separated the two germline ends.

This clone was observed a single time. The V and J genes are TRBV5-8 and TRBJ2-1; 10 bases map to TRBD1. J lost 5 bases, V lost 4 bases, and 6 bases had no gene match. Germline CDR1 is SGHTS and CDR2 is YDEGEE. This CDR3 is built from 15 residues. CDR3 coding DNA: TGTGCCAGCAGCGGAAGACAGGGGGCGAACAATGAGCAGTTCTTC. It translates to CASSGRQGANNEQFF. Full variable domain (rest looked up from reference TRBV5-8 and TRBJ2-1): EAGVTQSPTHLIKTRGQQATLRCSPISGHTSVYWYQQALGLGLQFLLWYDEGEERNRGNFPPRFSGRQFPNYSSELNVNALELEDSALYLCASSGRQGANNEQFFGPGTRLTVL.

This chain uses TRBV19 with TRBJ2-2; TRBD2 matches at 8 bases. With V trimmed by 5 bases and J by 7 bases, 15 bases remained unmatched. CDR1 and CDR2 (germline): LNHDA, SQIVND (reference sequence). This CDR3 region has 17 residues. This CDR3 is CASSDRRGGMQVGELFF. DNA for the CDR3: TGTGCCAGTAGTGATCGGCGCGGGGGGATGCAGGTCGGGGAGCTGTTTTTT.

The chain joins TRBV6-4 to TRBJ2-5; D unclear. The CDR3 totals 13 residues. Trimming left V 0 bases short and J 4 bases short, with 6 bases between. Germline CDR1 is MRHNA and CDR2 is SNTAGT. The CDR3 DNA sequence: TGTGCCAGCAGTGACTCTGGGCCAGAGACCCAGTACTTC. It is translated as CASSDSGPETQYF.

This clone was seen a single time. At the DNA level, this CDR3 is encoded by other sequences in the same sample as well. The gene calls are TRBV19 and TRBJ2-1, with 7 bases aligning to TRBD2. The ends lost 9 bases at V and 7 bases at J; junction bases unmatched: 3. The germline CDR1 and CDR2 sequences are LNHDA and SQIVND (reference sequence). The CDR3 totals 11 residues. The CDR3 region is CASREGNEQFF. The CDR3 DNA sequence: TGTGCCAGCAGGGAGGGGAATGAGCAGTTCTTC. Complete variable domain (other parts from reference TRBV19 and TRBJ2-1): DGGITQSPKYLFRKEGQNVTLSCEQNLNHDAMYWYRQDPGQGLRLIYYSQIVNDFQKGDIAEGYSVSREKKESFPLTVTSAQKNPTAFYLCASREGNEQFFGPGTRLTVL.

This rearrangement joins TRBV7-9 to TRBJ1-4, with 8 bases that match TRBD1. CDR1 and CDR2 from the germline V gene are SEHNR and FQNEAQ (reference sequence). Trimming removed 5 bases from V and 3 bases from J; junction bases left unmatched: 8. The CDR3 is 16 amino acids. CDR3 sequence reads: CASSPSQGASNEKLFF. CDR3 DNA sequence: TGTGCCAGCAGCCCGTCCCAGGGGGCCTCTAATGAAAAACTGTTTTTT.

This chain connects TRBV7-6 to TRBJ2-5, with D tentatively TRBD2 (5 bases). This CDR3 comprises 13 residues. CDR1 and CDR2 from the germline V gene are SGHVS and FNYEAQ. Trimming left V 5 bases short and J 0 bases short, with 7 bases between. CDR3 sequence (DNA): TGTGCCAGCAGCCCTAGCAACCAAGAGACCCAGTACTTC. It yields the protein CASSPSNQETQYF.

The chain combines TRBV7-9 with TRBJ2-5, with TRBD1 identical over 7 bases. Germline V gene data show CDR1 as SEHNR and CDR2 as FQNEAQ (reference sequence). The trim removed 4 bases at V and 4 bases at J, leaving 9 bases unmatched. The CDR3 contains 15 residues. The CDR3 bases are TGTGCCAGCAGCTCGGGACAGCCAATACGAGAGACCCAGTACTTC. Translated, it gives CASSSGQPIRETQYF.

The V and J genes are TRBV11-2 and TRBJ1-1; D is unclear. Germline V CDR1 and CDR2: SGHAT, FQNNGV. CDR3 length: 15 residues. Trimming removed 0 bases at V and 1 base at J, with 9 bases between. In nucleotides, the CDR3 is TGTGCCAGCAGCTTAGATTCAGGTCGGAACACTGAAGCTTTCTTT. Translation gives CASSLDSGRNTEAFF. The full variable domain, rest sourced from reference TRBV11-2 and TRBJ1-1, is EAGVAQSPRYKIIEKRQSVAFWCNPISGHATLYWYQQILGQGPKLLIQFQNNGVVDDSQLPKDRFSAERLKGVDSTLKIQPAKLEDSAVYLCASSLDSGRNTEAFFGQGTRLTVV.

This clone was counted a single time. The chain combines TRBV5-4 with TRBJ1-1; D remains unclear. Germline CDR1 reads SGHNT; CDR2 reads YYREEE (reference sequence). CDR3 length: 13 residues. Deletions cut 0 bases from V and 8 bases from J, with 11 bases between. CDR3 loop: CASSLVPSPEAFF. The CDR3 region has the DNA TGTGCCAGCAGCTTGGTGCCGAGTCCCGAAGCTTTCTTT.

The chain carries TRBV6-1 and TRBJ1-2; D is possibly TRBD1 (5 bases). In germline, CDR1 is MNHNS, CDR2 SASEGT. The V end lost 1 base, the J end lost 7 bases, and 10 bases lay between the germline ends. The CDR3 is 13 residues long. CDR3 sequence reads: CASSEVWGGGYTF. The CDR3 DNA follows: TGTGCCAGCAGTGAAGTGTGGGGGGGTGGCTACACCTTC.

This clone showed up just a few times. The gene calls are TRBV27 and TRBJ2-7, with 8 bases that match TRBD1. The CDR3 runs to 14 residues. Trimming removed 2 bases from V and 4 bases from J; junction bases left unmatched: 4. Germline V gives CDR1 MNHEY, CDR2 SMNVEV (reference sequence). As DNA, the CDR3 is TGTGCCAGCAGTTTAAGACAGGGGAGTTACGAGCAGTACTTC. Protein: CASSLRQGSYEQYF.

V usage is TRBV7-9 and J usage is TRBJ2-7, with a possible D match to TRBD2 (5 bases). The germline V and J ends were trimmed by 5 bases and 7 bases, with 15 bases remaining between them. The CDR3 extends over 13 amino acids. CDR1 and CDR2 from the germline V gene are SEHNR and FQNEAQ (reference sequence). This chain's CDR3 is CASSTWEISEQYF. The CDR3 DNA reads as TGTGCCAGCAGCACCTGGGAGATCTCGGAGCAGTACTTC.